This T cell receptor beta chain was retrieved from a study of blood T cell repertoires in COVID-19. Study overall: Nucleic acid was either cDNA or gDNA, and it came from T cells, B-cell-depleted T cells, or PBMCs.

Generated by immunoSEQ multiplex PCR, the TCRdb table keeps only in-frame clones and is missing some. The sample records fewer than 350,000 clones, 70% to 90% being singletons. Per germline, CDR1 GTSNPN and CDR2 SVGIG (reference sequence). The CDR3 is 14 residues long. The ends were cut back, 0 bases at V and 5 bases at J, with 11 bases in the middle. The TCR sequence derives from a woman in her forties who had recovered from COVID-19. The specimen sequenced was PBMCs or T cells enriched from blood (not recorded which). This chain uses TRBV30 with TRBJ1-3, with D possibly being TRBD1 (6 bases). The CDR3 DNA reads TGTGCCTGGAGTGTACTCGGGGGGCGAAACACCATATATTTT. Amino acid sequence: CAWSVLGGRNTIYF.